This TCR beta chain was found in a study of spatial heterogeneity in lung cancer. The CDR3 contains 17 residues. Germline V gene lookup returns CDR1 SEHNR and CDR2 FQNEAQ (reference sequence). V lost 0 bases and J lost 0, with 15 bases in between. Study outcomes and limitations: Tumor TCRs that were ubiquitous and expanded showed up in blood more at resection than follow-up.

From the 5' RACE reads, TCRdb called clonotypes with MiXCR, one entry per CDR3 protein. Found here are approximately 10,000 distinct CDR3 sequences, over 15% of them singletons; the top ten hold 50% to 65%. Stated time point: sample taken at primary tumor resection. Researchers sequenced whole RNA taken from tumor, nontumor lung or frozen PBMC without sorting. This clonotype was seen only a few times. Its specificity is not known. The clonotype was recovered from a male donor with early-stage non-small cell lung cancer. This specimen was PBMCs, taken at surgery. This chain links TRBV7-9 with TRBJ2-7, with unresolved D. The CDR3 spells CASSLAMARPSSYEQYF. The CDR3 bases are TGTGCCAGCAGCTTAGCGATGGCCAGGCCGAGCTCCTACGAGCAGTACTTC.